This record covers a single T cell receptor beta chain. The data stem from a study of a mutant IDH1 vaccine in newly diagnosed glioma. There are 16 residues in the CDR3. Unmatched junction bases numbered 8, after V lost 2 bases and J lost 2 bases. Germline V CDR1 and CDR2: MNHNY, SVGAGI (reference sequence). Assay: immunoSEQ multiplex PCR; the TCRdb copy retains only in-frame clones and omits some. In the table there are 35,000 to 40,000 clones, around 80% of which are singletons. Documented time point: baseline, week 1 (first vaccination visit). Treatment reported: pre-vaccination baseline after standard-of-care therapy. Donors had new WHO grade 3 or 4 IDH1-mutant, ATRX-lost astrocytomas.

This TCR was sampled from a man in his forties with glioma. Some clones in this sample may be carry-over from other donors' samples. Sequenced here: PBMCs, sampled from a glioma patient treated with radiotherapy, temozolomide or both. The rearrangement uses TRBV6-6 and TRBJ1-2; TRBD1 matches 7 bases. In DNA form, the CDR3 reads TGTGCCAGCAGTTACCCTTACAGGGGTCTAAACTATGGCTACACCTTC. Its translation is CASSYPYRGLNYGYTF.